In this sample, the clone carrying this T cell receptor beta chain turned up once. The data were taken from a study of CD8 T cells in Susac syndrome. An amount of RNA that ranged from about 0.45 to 1 ug was reverse transcribed with random hexamers. A single record per CDR3 protein comes from TCRdb applying MiXCR to the immunoSEQ multiplex PCR reads. Of under 250,000 distinct CDR3 sequences detected, around 93% appear once; the ten largest clones hold around 0.15%. The CDR3 is 14 residues long. From germline, CDR1 is SGDLS and CDR2 YYNGEE. V dropped 4 bases and J dropped 5 bases, with 15 bases sitting between them. The T cells that were sequenced for TCR beta were CD8+ and CD4+ cells from blood. Through negative isolation, CD4+ and CD8+ T cells were obtained, while TEMRA cells were enriched using FACS.

Input material: CD4+ T cells from PBMCs. The rearrangement uses TRBV9 and TRBJ2-5; D is unclear. This sequence originates from a human donor with Susac syndrome. CDR3 region: CASSFGPRIETQYF. The CDR3 DNA reads as TGTGCCAGCAGCTTCGGACCTCGCATTGAGACCCAGTACTTC.